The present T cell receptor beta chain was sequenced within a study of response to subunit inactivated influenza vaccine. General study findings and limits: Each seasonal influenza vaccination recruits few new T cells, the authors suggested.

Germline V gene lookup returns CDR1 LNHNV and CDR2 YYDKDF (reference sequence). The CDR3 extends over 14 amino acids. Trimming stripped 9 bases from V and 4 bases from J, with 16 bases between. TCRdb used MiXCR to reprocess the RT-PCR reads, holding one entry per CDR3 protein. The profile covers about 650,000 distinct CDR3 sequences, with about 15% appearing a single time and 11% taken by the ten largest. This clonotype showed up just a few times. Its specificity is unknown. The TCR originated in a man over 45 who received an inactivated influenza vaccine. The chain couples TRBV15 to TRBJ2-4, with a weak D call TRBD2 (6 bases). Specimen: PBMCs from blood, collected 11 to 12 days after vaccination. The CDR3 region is CATNEPGAKNIQYF. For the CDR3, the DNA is TGTGCCACTAACGAACCGGGAGCGAAAAACATTCAGTACTTC.